The 19 T cell receptor beta chains listed next were all sequenced from one sample in a study of early T cells in non-severe SARS-CoV-2 infection. TCRdb reprocessed the 5' RACE reads with MiXCR, giving one entry per CDR3 protein. The sample has some 25,000 distinct CDR3 sequences; more than 4% are singletons. Material: whole blood. All receptors come from an adult who was a healthcare worker with PCR-confirmed SARS-CoV-2 infection or an uninfected control (not recorded which).

The chain has TRBV7-6 and TRBJ2-3, with D tentatively TRBD1 (5 bases). The CDR3 extends over 13 amino acids. V gave up 5 bases and J gave up 7 bases, with 13 bases separating them. CDR1 and CDR2 from the germline V gene are SGHVS and FNYEAQ. This CDR3 reads CASSLQVQNTQYF. The CDR3 coding sequence is TGTGCCAGCAGCCTACAGGTTCAAAATACGCAGTATTTT.

There are many counts of this clonotype. V usage is TRBV29-1 and J usage is TRBJ2-1; TRBD1 agrees at 12 bases. The CDR3 has 14 residues. From germline, CDR1 is SQVTM and CDR2 ANQGSEA. V lost 6 bases to trimming and J lost 6 bases; unmatched junction nucleotides: 6. In DNA, the CDR3 is TGCAGCGTCGAGGGACAGGGGGCGAGCAATGAGCAGTTCTTC. Translation gives CSVEGQGASNEQFF.

DNA of the CDR3: TGTGCCAGCAGCCGTGAGTCTAGCGGATACAATGAGCAGTTCTTC. Amino acid sequence: CASSRESSGYNEQFF. The chain recombines TRBV6-1 with TRBJ2-1; 7 bases map to TRBD2. Germline V lookup: CDR1 MNHNS, CDR2 SASEGT. The CDR3 runs 15 residues. J lost 4 bases, V lost 6 bases, and 9 bases had no gene match.

This clonotype was seen at least ten times. This CDR3 reads CSVEGLIRTSGEGNEQFF. For the CDR3, the DNA is TGCAGCGTTGAAGGTCTCATTAGGACTAGCGGAGAGGGGAATGAGCAGTTCTTC. This sequence joins TRBV29-1 and TRBJ2-1; 10 positions match TRBD2. V was pared by 1 base and J by 7 bases, with 16 bases of the junction left unmatched. Germline CDR1 is SQVTM and CDR2 is ANQGSEA. The CDR3 is 18 residues long.

This clonotype was observed at least ten times. This rearrangement joins TRBV28 to TRBJ1-5; D might be TRBD1 (6 bases). The CDR3 is made up of 14 amino acids. CDR1 and CDR2 (germline): MDHEN, SYDVKM. V lost 6 bases, J lost 3 bases, and 12 bases lay in between. CDR3 sequence reads: CASSLPGDNQPQHF. CDR3 sequence (DNA): TGTGCCAGCAGCCTTCCAGGGGACAATCAGCCCCAGCATTTT.

V and J are TRBV7-6 and TRBJ2-7, with D tentatively TRBD1 (6 bases). The CDR3 consists of 14 residues. V lost 5 bases and J lost 3, with 14 bases in between. Germline CDR1 is SGHVS and CDR2 is FNYEAQ. CDR3 coding DNA: TGTGCCAGCAGCAGGGGGACGGATAACTACGAGCAGTACTTC. Its translation: CASSRGTDNYEQYF. The entire variable domain, with the rest obtained from reference TRBV7-6 and TRBJ2-7, is as follows: GAGVSQSPRYKVTKRGQDVALRCDPISGHVSLYWYRQALGQGPEFLTYFNYEAQQDKSGLPNDRFSAERPEGSISTLTIQRTEQRDSAMYRCASSRGTDNYEQYFGPGTRLTVT.

This clonotype was picked up many times. The V call is TRBV28, the J call TRBJ1-1; maybe TRBD1 (5 bases). The CDR3 sequence is 14 residues long. Germline CDR1 and CDR2: MDHEN and SYDVKM. V lost 5 bases and J lost 7, with 17 bases in between. In nucleotides, the CDR3 is TGTGCCAGCAGTCCAAGACAGACCGTTTATGAAGCTTTCTTT. Protein: CASSPRQTVYEAFF.

This rearrangement joins TRBV15 to TRBJ2-5; no reliable D call. CDR1 LNHNV and CDR2 YYDKDF come from the germline V gene (reference sequence). This CDR3 has 12 amino acids. Trimming shortened V by 0 bases and J by 5 bases, and 4 bases separated the two germline ends. The CDR3 spells CATSRDVETQYF. The DNA of the CDR3 is TGTGCCACCAGCAGAGATGTGGAGACCCAGTACTTC.

This clonotype was seen at least ten times. This chain connects TRBV21-1 to TRBJ1-5; the table calls TRBD1, which could not be checked here. TRBV21-1 is described as a pseudogene. CDR3 length: 15 residues. CDR3 protein: CASSNGPDSNQPQHF. The CDR3 coding sequence is TGTGCCAGCAGCAATGGGCCGGACAGTAATCAGCCCCAGCATTTT.

This clonotype has ten or more counts. The chain carries TRBV7-6 and TRBJ2-7, with 8 bases fitting TRBD1. Per the germline V gene, CDR1 is SGHVS and CDR2 is FNYEAQ. The CDR3 consists of 15 residues. V lost 6 bases, J lost 8 bases, and 15 bases stayed unmatched. CDR3 region: CASSPSPQGAHQQYF. The DNA of the CDR3 is TGTGCCAGCAGTCCAAGCCCCCAGGGGGCTCATCAGCAGTACTTC. Combining the CDR3 with reference TRBV7-6 and TRBJ2-7 gives the whole variable domain GAGVSQSPRYKVTKRGQDVALRCDPISGHVSLYWYRQALGQGPEFLTYFNYEAQQDKSGLPNDRFSAERPEGSISTLTIQRTEQRDSAMYRCASSPSPQGAHQQYFGPGTRLTVT.

In this sample, this clonotype turned up many times. V and J are TRBV29-1 and TRBJ2-3, with D perhaps TRBD2 (6 bases). The CDR3 is 13 residues long. Germline CDR1 SQVTM, CDR2 ANQGSEA. V gave up 1 base and J gave up 2 bases, with 7 bases separating them. The CDR3 nucleotides are TGCAGCGTTGAAGCGGGACTCACAGATACGCAGTATTTT. Residues: CSVEAGLTDTQYF.

CDR3 DNA: TGTGCCAGCAGCTTGCCGACTAGCGGGGGTACGCAGTATTTT. Its translation: CASSLPTSGGTQYF. The rearrangement uses TRBV5-6 and TRBJ2-3, with 12 bases matching TRBD2. Germline-derived CDR1 and CDR2 are SGHDT and YYEEEE. The V gene end was trimmed by 1 base and the J gene end by 8 bases; junction bases not matched to a gene: 2. This CDR3 has 14 amino acids.

Ten or more counts support this clonotype. This sequence joins TRBV5-1 and TRBJ2-5; D not certain. The CDR3 contains 15 residues. Germline lookup yields CDR1 SGHRS and CDR2 YFSETQ. Trimming took 4 bases from V and 5 from J, leaving 18 bases between them. The CDR3 DNA reads TGCGCCAGCAGCCCTTGGGGTAGAAGTGAGGAGACCCAGTACTTC. Translation gives CASSPWGRSEETQYF.

This clonotype occurred many times. The gene calls are TRBV2 and TRBJ2-7; TRBD1 is a possible D gene (6 bases). Per the germline V gene, CDR1 is SNHLY and CDR2 is FYNNEI. The V and J ends lost 6 bases and 2 bases respectively, with 8 bases between them. This CDR3 region has 12 residues. CDR3 DNA sequence: TGTGCCAGCAGGGACAGAGCCTACGAGCAGTACTTC. Amino acid sequence: CASRDRAYEQYF. Full variable domain (remainder filled in from reference TRBV2 and TRBJ2-7): EPEVTQTPSHQVTQMGQEVILRCVPISNHLYFYWYRQILGQKVEFLVSFYNNEISEKSEIFDDQFSVERPDGSNFTLKIRSTKLEDSAMYFCASRDRAYEQYFGPGTRLTVT.

This clonotype was recorded many times. The gene calls are TRBV11-2 and TRBJ1-1; the D gene is possibly TRBD1 (5 bases). V was trimmed by 3 bases and J by 1 base, leaving 6 bases between them. Germline V CDR1 and CDR2: SGHAT, FQNNGV. The length of the CDR3 is 13 residues. The CDR3 bases are TGTGCCAGCAGCTTGACAGCGAACACTGAAGCTTTCTTT. It translates to CASSLTANTEAFF.

This clonotype was recorded at least ten times. The chain couples TRBV7-2 to TRBJ2-2; tentative D call: TRBD2 (5 bases). This CDR3 has 13 amino acids. V lost 5 bases to trimming and J lost 6 bases, with 10 bases between them. The germline gives CDR1 SGHTA, CDR2 FQGNSA. CDR3 nucleotides: TGTGCCAGCAGCGCCCGGACTTCCGGGGAGCTGTTTTTT. Translation gives CASSARTSGELFF.

This clonotype was seen many times. The gene calls are TRBV5-1 and TRBJ2-1; D uncertain. Germline loops: CDR1 SGHRS, CDR2 YFSETQ. V gave up 2 bases and J gave up 5 bases, with 14 bases separating them. This CDR3 is built from 15 residues. DNA for the CDR3: TGCGCCAGCAGCTTTGGGTCAGAACCAAACAATGAGCAGTTCTTC. It specifies CASSFGSEPNNEQFF.

This clonotype was counted at least ten times. The chain employs TRBV5-1 and TRBJ2-1; weak D call: TRBD1 (5 bases). Deletions cut 0 bases from V and 2 bases from J, with 9 bases between. Germline V gene data show CDR1 as SGHRS and CDR2 as YFSETQ. The CDR3 loop spans 15 amino acids. The CDR3 region has the DNA TGCGCCAGCAGCTTGGACAGGTCGGCCTACAATGAGCAGTTCTTC. Translated, it gives CASSLDRSAYNEQFF.

The chain carries TRBV19 and TRBJ2-1; D perhaps matches TRBD1 (6 bases). The CDR3 length is 13 residues. Deletions cut 8 bases from V and 6 bases from J, with 14 bases between. CDR1 is LNHDA and CDR2 is SQIVND in the germline V gene (reference sequence). CDR3 nucleotides: TGTGCCAGTCGGGTCAGGGGAGTCAATGAGCAGTTCTTC. Translated, it gives CASRVRGVNEQFF.